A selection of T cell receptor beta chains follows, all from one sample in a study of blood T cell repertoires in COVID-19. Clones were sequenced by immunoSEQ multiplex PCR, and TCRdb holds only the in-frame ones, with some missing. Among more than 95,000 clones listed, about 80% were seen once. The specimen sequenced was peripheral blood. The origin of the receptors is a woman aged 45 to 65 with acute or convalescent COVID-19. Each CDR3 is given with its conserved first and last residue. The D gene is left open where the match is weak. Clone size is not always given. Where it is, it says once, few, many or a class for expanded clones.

DNA: TGTGCCAGTACTCCAGATTGGACAGGGATGAACACTGAAGCTTTCTTT; CDR3: CASTPDWTGMNTEAFF; D: TRBD1; size: -; V: TRBV19; length: 16; J: TRBJ1-1
DNA: TGTGCCAGCAGTTACTCCGCGGGAGATACGCAGTATTTT; CDR3: CASSYSAGDTQYF; D: -; size: -; V: TRBV6-5; length: 13; J: TRBJ2-3
DNA: TGTGCCAGCAGCGTGACAGTACCCTCTGGGGCCAACGTCCTGACTTTC; CDR3: CASSVTVPSGANVLTF; D: -; size: -; V: TRBV13; length: 16; J: TRBJ2-6
DNA: TGCAGCGTTGTAGCTTACAATGAGCAGTTCTTC; CDR3: CSVVAYNEQFF; D: -; size: -; V: TRBV29-1; length: 11; J: TRBJ2-1
DNA: TGCAGCGTTGCCCGCCTACAGGGGTTGGAACTGTTTTTT; CDR3: CSVARLQGLELFF; D: TRBD1; size: few; V: TRBV29-1; length: 13; J: TRBJ1-4
DNA: TGTGCCTGGACTAGGACAGGGGTGGGGGAGCAGTACTTC; CDR3: CAWTRTGVGEQYF; D: TRBD1; size: -; V: TRBV30; length: 13; J: TRBJ2-7
DNA: TGTGCCAGCAGTGACCGAACTAGCTTTAACACCGGGGAGCTGTTTTTT; CDR3: CASSDRTSFNTGELFF; D: -; size: few; V: TRBV25-1; length: 16; J: TRBJ2-2
DNA: TGCAGCGCCCACTTCATGCTGGATACGCAGTATTTT; CDR3: CSAHFMLDTQYF; D: -; size: -; V: TRBV29-1; length: 12; J: TRBJ2-3
DNA: TGTGCCAGCAGCCCGAGGACAGGGAATTTGGATTCACCCCTCCACTTT; CDR3: CASSPRTGNLDSPLHF; D: TRBD1; size: -; V: TRBV27; length: 16; J: TRBJ1-6
DNA: TGCGCCAGCCGGGAGCCAAATCAGCCCCAGCATTTT; CDR3: CASREPNQPQHF; D: -; size: once; V: TRBV10-2; length: 12; J: TRBJ1-5
DNA: TGTGCCAGCAGCCAATTTGCGGGCCCCACCGGGGAGCTGTTTTTT; CDR3: CASSQFAGPTGELFF; D: -; size: -; V: TRBV4-2; length: 15; J: TRBJ2-2
DNA: TGCGCCAGCAGCTTGGCATTCCCGGGGGAAGGGTCCTACGAGCAGTACTTC; CDR3: CASSLAFPGEGSYEQYF; D: -; size: -; V: TRBV5-1; length: 17; J: TRBJ2-7
DNA: TGTGCCAGCAGCTTAGATCCAGGGGGCTTTTCACCCCTCCACTTT; CDR3: CASSLDPGGFSPLHF; D: TRBD1; size: few; V: TRBV11-2; length: 15; J: TRBJ1-6
DNA: TGTGCCAGCTCACCACCGAAAAAGCGGGAGACTGAGACCCAGTACTTC; CDR3: CASSPPKKRETETQYF; D: TRBD2; size: -; V: TRBV18; length: 16; J: TRBJ2-5
DNA: TGTGCCAGCTCGTCGACAGGGTATAATTCACCCCTCCACTTT; CDR3: CASSSTGYNSPLHF; D: TRBD1; size: -; V: TRBV18; length: 14; J: TRBJ1-6
DNA: TGTGCCAGTACCCAGACGGACAGGTTACTTCTGTGGCAGCCCCAGCATTTT; CDR3: CASTQTDRLLLWQPQHF; D: TRBD1; size: once; V: TRBV19; length: 17; J: TRBJ1-5
DNA: TGTGCCAGTAATTCCAAGCTAGCGGGAGGCAGCGAGCAGTACTTC; CDR3: CASNSKLAGGSEQYF; D: TRBD2; size: -; V: TRBV19; length: 15; J: TRBJ2-7
DNA: TGTGCCAGCAGCTTAGCTTTGGGCGCTGAAGCTTTCTTT; CDR3: CASSLALGAEAFF; D: -; size: -; V: TRBV11-3; length: 13; J: TRBJ1-1
DNA: TGTGCCAGCAGCTCGGGAGAAGAGCGGGGCTACACAGATACGCAGTATTTT; CDR3: CASSSGEERGYTDTQYF; D: TRBD2; size: -; V: TRBV7-9; length: 17; J: TRBJ2-3
DNA: TGTGCCAGCAGCGACAGGGGGACCTACAATGAGCAGTTCTTC; CDR3: CASSDRGTYNEQFF; D: TRBD1; size: -; V: TRBV27; length: 14; J: TRBJ2-1
DNA: TGTGCCAGCAGCCGCAATGGGGCGGCTGGAAACACCATATATTTT; CDR3: CASSRNGAAGNTIYF; D: -; size: few; V: TRBV7-9; length: 15; J: TRBJ1-3
DNA: TGCGCCAGCAGTGAGTCGGGGACAGGATACGAGCAGTACTTC; CDR3: CASSESGTGYEQYF; D: TRBD1; size: -; V: TRBV10-1; length: 14; J: TRBJ2-7
DNA: TGTGCCAGCAGTCCGACAGGGGGAACGAAAGCTTTCTTT; CDR3: CASSPTGGTKAFF; D: TRBD1; size: -; V: TRBV6-5; length: 13; J: TRBJ1-1
DNA: TGTGCCAGCAGAGAAACCGGGACTAGCGGGAGGGCCCGGCAGTTCTTC; CDR3: CASRETGTSGRARQFF; D: TRBD2; size: -; V: TRBV11-1; length: 16; J: TRBJ2-1
DNA: TGCGCCAGCAGAGACGGGGTGACTGCTGAAGCTTTCTTT; CDR3: CASRDGVTAEAFF; D: -; size: -; V: TRBV5-1; length: 13; J: TRBJ1-1
DNA: TGTGCCAGCAGCCGGACAGGGAGAGGGACTGAAGCTTTCTTT; CDR3: CASSRTGRGTEAFF; D: TRBD1; size: -; V: TRBV5-8; length: 14; J: TRBJ1-1
DNA: TGCGCCAGCAGCTTGTCAGCAGGCTCCTACAATGAGCAGTTCTTC; CDR3: CASSLSAGSYNEQFF; D: -; size: once; V: TRBV5-1; length: 15; J: TRBJ2-1
DNA: TGTGCCAGCAGCTTTGTAGCCCTACCCTCTGGGGCCAACGTCCTGACTTTC; CDR3: CASSFVALPSGANVLTF; D: -; size: few; V: TRBV5-5; length: 17; J: TRBJ2-6
DNA: TGTGCCAGTAGCTCTTCAGGGGGCGCGAAAAATGGCTACACCTTC; CDR3: CASSSSGGAKNGYTF; D: TRBD1; size: -; V: TRBV19; length: 15; J: TRBJ1-2
DNA: TGTGCCAGCAGTTTAAGCGACAATGAGCAGTTCTTC; CDR3: CASSLSDNEQFF; D: -; size: -; V: TRBV28; length: 12; J: TRBJ2-1
DNA: TGTGCCAGCAGGGGGCTCGGGACAGGGGGCCACGAGCAGTACTTC; CDR3: CASRGLGTGGHEQYF; D: TRBD1; size: few; V: TRBV6-6; length: 15; J: TRBJ2-7
DNA: TGTGCCACCAGTGATCCGCGGGAGAGTACGGAGACCCAGTACTTC; CDR3: CATSDPRESTETQYF; D: TRBD2; size: few; V: TRBV24-1; length: 15; J: TRBJ2-5
DNA: TGTGCCAGCAGTCTCTCAGGGGACAGCTCCTACGAGCAGTACTTC; CDR3: CASSLSGDSSYEQYF; D: TRBD1; size: -; V: TRBV28; length: 15; J: TRBJ2-7
DNA: TGTGCCAGCTCATCCCTAGGCCAGACCGGAACCGAGCAGTACTTC; CDR3: CASSSLGQTGTEQYF; D: -; size: few; V: TRBV18; length: 15; J: TRBJ2-7
DNA: TGCAGCGTTGCTACTGGAAACACCATATATTTT; CDR3: CSVATGNTIYF; D: -; size: -; V: TRBV29-1; length: 11; J: TRBJ1-3
DNA: TGTGCCAGCAGCCAAGATAGCGGGGTCCAGAACACTGAAGCTTTCTTT; CDR3: CASSQDSGVQNTEAFF; D: -; size: -; V: TRBV3-1/TRBV3-2; length: 16; J: TRBJ1-1
DNA: TGTGCCAGCAGTTTATTATCTGCCGGAATAAGGGGGGGGAAATACGAGCAGTACTTC; CDR3: CASSLLSAGIRGGKYEQYF; D: -; size: -; V: TRBV28; length: 19; J: TRBJ2-7
DNA: TGCGCCAGCAGCTTGGTTCCAGGCAATCAGCCCCAGCATTTT; CDR3: CASSLVPGNQPQHF; D: -; size: -; V: TRBV5-1; length: 14; J: TRBJ1-5
DNA: TGTGCCAGCAGCGTAGGGGACTGGAATCAAGAGACCCAGTACTTC; CDR3: CASSVGDWNQETQYF; D: -; size: once; V: TRBV9; length: 15; J: TRBJ2-5
DNA: TGTGCCAGCAGCCAGTCGCCTAGCGCGAACACCGGGGAGCTGTTTTTT; CDR3: CASSQSPSANTGELFF; D: -; size: -; V: TRBV14; length: 16; J: TRBJ2-2
DNA: TGTGCCAGCAGTGAATCTCTCTGGGGAGGTGAGACCCAGTACTTC; CDR3: CASSESLWGGETQYF; D: -; size: -; V: TRBV2; length: 15; J: TRBJ2-5
DNA: TGTGCCAGCAGCTTAACAGGGGCCGAGACAGATACGCAGTATTTT; CDR3: CASSLTGAETDTQYF; D: TRBD1; size: -; V: TRBV7-9; length: 15; J: TRBJ2-3
DNA: TGCGCCAGCAGCTTGGCCGGGACAGAAGTCTACGAGCAGTACTTC; CDR3: CASSLAGTEVYEQYF; D: TRBD1; size: -; V: TRBV5-1; length: 15; J: TRBJ2-7